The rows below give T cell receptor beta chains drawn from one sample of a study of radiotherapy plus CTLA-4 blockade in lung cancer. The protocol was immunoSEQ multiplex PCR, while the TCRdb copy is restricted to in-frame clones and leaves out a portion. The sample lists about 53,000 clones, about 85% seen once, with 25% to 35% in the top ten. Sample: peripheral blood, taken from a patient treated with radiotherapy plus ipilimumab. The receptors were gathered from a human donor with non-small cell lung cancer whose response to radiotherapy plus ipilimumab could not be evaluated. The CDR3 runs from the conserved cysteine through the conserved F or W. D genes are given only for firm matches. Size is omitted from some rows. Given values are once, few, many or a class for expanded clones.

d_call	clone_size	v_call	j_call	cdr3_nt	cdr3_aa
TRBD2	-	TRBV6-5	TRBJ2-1	TGTGCCAGCAGTTATTTTCGCGGGAGTGGTGAGCAGTTCTTC	CASSYFRGSGEQFF
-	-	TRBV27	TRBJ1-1	TGTGCCAGCAGTCCGCAACAGGGATACGGCACTGAAGCTTTCTTT	CASSPQQGYGTEAFF
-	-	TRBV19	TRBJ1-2	TGTGCCAGTAGTATATTAGGAGGGGCTAACTATGGCTACACCTTC	CASSILGGANYGYTF
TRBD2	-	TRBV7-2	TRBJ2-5	TGTGCCAGCAGCTTCGGCGGGAGGGTTGAGACCCAGTACTTC	CASSFGGRVETQYF
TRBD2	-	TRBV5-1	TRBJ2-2	TGCGCCAGCAGCCCCACCGTGGGAGGGCTAACGAACACCGGGGAGCTGTTTTTT	CASSPTVGGLTNTGELFF
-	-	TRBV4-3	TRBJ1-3	TGCGCCAGCAGCCAAGATATCGGGGGAAACACCATATATTTT	CASSQDIGGNTIYF
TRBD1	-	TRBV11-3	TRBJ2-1	TGTGCCAGCAGATCAGACGGACAGGGATTATACAATGAGCAGTTCTTC	CASRSDGQGLYNEQFF
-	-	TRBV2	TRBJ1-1	TGTGCCAGCAGTGAAGCGCGCGGGGGGACCACTGAAGCTTTCTTT	CASSEARGGTTEAFF
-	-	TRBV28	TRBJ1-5	TGTGCCAGCAGTTTACAAGTAGCGTCCCAGCATTTT	CASSLQVASQHF
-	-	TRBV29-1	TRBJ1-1	TGCAGCGTTGAATCATCGGGTTTTGAAGCTTTCTTT	CSVESSGFEAFF
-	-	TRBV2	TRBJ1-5	TGTGCCAGCAGGTGGGAGATGGGTAGCAATCAGCCCCAGCATTTT	CASRWEMGSNQPQHF
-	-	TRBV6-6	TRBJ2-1	TGTGCCAGCAGCCCACGGAGCAATGAGCAGTTCTTC	CASSPRSNEQFF
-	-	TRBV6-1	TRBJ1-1	TGTGCCAGCGATGTTACAGCAATGAACACTGAAGCTTTCTTT	CASDVTAMNTEAFF
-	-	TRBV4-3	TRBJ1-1	TGCGCCAGCAGCCAAGAAATAGGAGCCGTGAACACTGAAGCTTTCTTT	CASSQEIGAVNTEAFF
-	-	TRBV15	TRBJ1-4	TGTGCCACCAGCCCCAGCCGAGCCCCCGGAGGGGAAAAACTGTTTTTT	CATSPSRAPGGEKLFF
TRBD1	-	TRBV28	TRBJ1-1	TGTGCCAGCAGTAAAAACAGGGGGCCGGGCTTGACCGGGGCTTTCTTT	CASSKNRGPGLTGAFF
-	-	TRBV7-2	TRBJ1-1	TGTGCCAGCAGCTTAAACAGGAACACTGAAGCTTTCTTT	CASSLNRNTEAFF
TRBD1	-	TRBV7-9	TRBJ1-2	TGTGCCAGCAGCTTAGTCTTACGGGACAGGGTTCGCTATGGCTACACCTTC	CASSLVLRDRVRYGYTF
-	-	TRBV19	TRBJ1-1	TGTGCCAGTAGTCCGGGACTCCTGAACACTGAAGCTTTCTTT	CASSPGLLNTEAFF
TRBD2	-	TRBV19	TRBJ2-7	TGTGCCAGTAGTTCCGCCGGGACTAACTTTTACGAGCAGTACTTC	CASSSAGTNFYEQYF
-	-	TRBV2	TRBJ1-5	TGTGCCAGCAGTGACGACTCCGAGGCCCAGCATTTT	CASSDDSEAQHF
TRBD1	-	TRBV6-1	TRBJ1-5	TGTGCCAGCAGTCAGGGGGCGGATAGCAATCAGCCCCAGCATTTT	CASSQGADSNQPQHF
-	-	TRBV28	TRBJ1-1	TGTGCCAGCAGTTTTTCCCCCTTAACTGTGAACACTGAAGCTTTCTTT	CASSFSPLTVNTEAFF
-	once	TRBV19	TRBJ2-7	TGTGCCAGTAGTGGGGGGGCAGGCGGCGAGCAGTACTTC	CASSGGAGGEQYF
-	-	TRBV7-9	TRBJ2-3	TGTGCCAGCAGCTTAGGGAGGACACCCCAAGGGGGAGATACGCAGTATTTT	CASSLGRTPQGGDTQYF
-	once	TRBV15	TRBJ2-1	TGTGCCACCAGCGGAGGCCTAGCCTATGAGCAGTTCTTC	CATSGGLAYEQFF
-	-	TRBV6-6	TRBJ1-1	TGTGCCAGCAGTTCCCGGGAAGAAGCTTTCTTT	CASSSREEAFF
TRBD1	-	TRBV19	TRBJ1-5	TGTGCCAGTAGTCCCACAGGGGACGCCGAACAGCCCCAGCATTTT	CASSPTGDAEQPQHF
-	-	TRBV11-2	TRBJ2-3	TGTGCCAGCAGCCCGGAGGGGACAGCCACAGATACGCAGTATTTT	CASSPEGTATDTQYF
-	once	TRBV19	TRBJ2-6	TGTGCCAGTAGTCAAGACAGGATTTGGGGGGCCAACGTCCTGACTTTC	CASSQDRIWGANVLTF
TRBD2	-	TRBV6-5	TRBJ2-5	TGTGCCAGCAGTTACTATAGCGGGAGCGGACGTGAGACCCAGTACTTC	CASSYYSGSGRETQYF
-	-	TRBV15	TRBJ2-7	TGTGCCACCAGCAGCGGCGGCCAATCCTACGAGCAGTACTTC	CATSSGGQSYEQYF
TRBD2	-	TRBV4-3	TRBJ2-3	TGCGCCAGCAGCCAAGATCTTCCGGGACTAGAATGGGCAGATACGCAGTATTTT	CASSQDLPGLEWADTQYF
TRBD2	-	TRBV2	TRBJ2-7	TGTGCCAGCAGTGATAGCGGGAGCTCCTACGAGCAGTACTTC	CASSDSGSSYEQYF
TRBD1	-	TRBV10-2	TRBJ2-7	TGCGCCAGCAGCTTGACAGGGGATCAGGACGAGCAGTACTTC	CASSLTGDQDEQYF
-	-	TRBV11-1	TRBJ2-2	TGTGCCAGCAGCTTCGACCGATCGAACACCGGGGAGCCGTTTTTT	CASSFDRSNTGEPFF
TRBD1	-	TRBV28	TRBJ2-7	TGTGCCAGCATTGGACAGGGGGCCAACGAGCAGTACTTC	CASIGQGANEQYF
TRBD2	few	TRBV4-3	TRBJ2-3	TGCGCCAGCAGCCAAGACGGCGGGAGCAGCTCCGATACGCAGTATTTT	CASSQDGGSSSDTQYF
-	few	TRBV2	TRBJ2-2	TGTGCCAGCAGTTATGACACCGGGGAGCTGTTTTTT	CASSYDTGELFF
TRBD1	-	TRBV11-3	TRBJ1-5	TGTGCCAGCAGCTTGGACAGGGGTAATCAGCCCCAGCATTTT	CASSLDRGNQPQHF
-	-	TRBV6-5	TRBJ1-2	TGTGCCAGCAGTTACTCGAGGCCCTATGGCTACACCTTC	CASSYSRPYGYTF
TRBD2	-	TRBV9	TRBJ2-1	TGTGCCAGCAGCGGTACTAGCGGCTCCTACAATGAGCAGTTCTTC	CASSGTSGSYNEQFF
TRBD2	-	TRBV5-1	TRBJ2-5	TGCGCCAGCAGCTTCCGGACTAGCGGGGGGGGAGAGACCCAGTACTTC	CASSFRTSGGGETQYF
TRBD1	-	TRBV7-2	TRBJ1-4	TGTGCCAGCAGCCGGGACAGGGGGAACAATAATGAAAAACTGTTTTTT	CASSRDRGNNNEKLFF
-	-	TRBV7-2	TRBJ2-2	TGTGCCAGCAGCTCCGCTTCAACGAGGTCCACCGGGGAGCTGTTTTTT	CASSSASTRSTGELFF
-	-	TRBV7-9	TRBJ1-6	TGTGCCAGCAGCCCAAGACAGGAGAATTCACCCCTCCACTTT	CASSPRQENSPLHF
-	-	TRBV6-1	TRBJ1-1	TGTGCCAGCAGCGAGAGCGGGGGGGCGAAGACTGAAGCTTTCTTT	CASSESGGAKTEAFF
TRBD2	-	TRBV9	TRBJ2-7	TGTGCCAGCAGCGTAGAAGGGACTAGCGGTTTCTACGAGCAGTACTTC	CASSVEGTSGFYEQYF